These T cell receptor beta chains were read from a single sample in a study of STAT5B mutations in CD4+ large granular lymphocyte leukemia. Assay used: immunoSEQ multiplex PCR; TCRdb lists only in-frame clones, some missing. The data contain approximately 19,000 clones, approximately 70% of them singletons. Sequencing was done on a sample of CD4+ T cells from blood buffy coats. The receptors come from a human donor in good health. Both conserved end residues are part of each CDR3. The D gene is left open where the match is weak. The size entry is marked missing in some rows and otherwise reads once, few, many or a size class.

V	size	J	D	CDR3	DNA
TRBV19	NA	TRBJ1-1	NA	CASHAQRVSAEAFF	TGTGCCAGTCATGCCCAGAGAGTAAGTGCTGAAGCTTTCTTT
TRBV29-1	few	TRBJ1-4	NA	CSAAWSNEKLFF	TGCAGCGCAGCCTGGAGTAATGAAAAACTGTTTTTT
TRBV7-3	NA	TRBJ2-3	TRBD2	CASSWGGSTDTQYF	TGTGCCAGCAGCTGGGGGGGGAGCACAGATACGCAGTATTTT
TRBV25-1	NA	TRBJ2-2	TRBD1	CASSGGKGQTNTGELFF	TGTGCCAGCAGCGGCGGCAAGGGACAGACGAACACCGGGGAGCTGTTTTTT
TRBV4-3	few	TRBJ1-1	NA	CASSQDLVGTEAFF	TGCGCCAGCAGCCAAGATCTTGTCGGTACTGAAGCTTTCTTT
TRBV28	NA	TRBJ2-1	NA	CASSPRAYNEQFF	TGTGCCAGCAGCCCCAGGGCCTACAATGAGCAGTTCTTC
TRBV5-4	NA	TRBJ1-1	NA	CASSLRYQVNTEAFF	TGTGCCAGCAGCTTGAGGTACCAGGTGAACACTGAAGCTTTCTTT
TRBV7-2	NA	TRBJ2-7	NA	CASTAFTGSDEQYF	TGTGCCAGCACCGCTTTCACAGGATCTGACGAGCAGTACTTC
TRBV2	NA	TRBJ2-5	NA	CASGIGETQYF	TGTGCCAGCGGAATTGGGGAGACCCAGTACTTC
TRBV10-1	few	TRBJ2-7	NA	CASSESRASLIYEQYF	TGCGCCAGCAGTGAAAGTCGGGCTTCCCTAATCTACGAGCAGTACTTC